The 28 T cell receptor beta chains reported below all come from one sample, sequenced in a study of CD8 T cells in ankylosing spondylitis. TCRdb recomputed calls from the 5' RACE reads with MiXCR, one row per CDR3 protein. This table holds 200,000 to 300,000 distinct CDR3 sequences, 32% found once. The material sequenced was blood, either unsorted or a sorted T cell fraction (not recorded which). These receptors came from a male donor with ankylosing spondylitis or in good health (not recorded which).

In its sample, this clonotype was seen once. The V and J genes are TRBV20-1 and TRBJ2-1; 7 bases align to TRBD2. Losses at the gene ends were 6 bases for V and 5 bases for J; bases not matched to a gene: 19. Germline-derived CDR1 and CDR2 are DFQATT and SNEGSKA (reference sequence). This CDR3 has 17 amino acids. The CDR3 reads CSATTPRLALFHNEQFF. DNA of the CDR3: TGCAGTGCAACTACTCCCAGACTAGCCCTTTTTCACAATGAGCAGTTCTTC.

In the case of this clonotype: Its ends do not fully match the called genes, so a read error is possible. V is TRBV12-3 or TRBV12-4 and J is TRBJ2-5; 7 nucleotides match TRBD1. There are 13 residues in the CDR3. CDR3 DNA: TGTGCCAGCAGGTTAGGGACAGAAGAGACCCAGTACTTC. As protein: CASRLGTEETQYF.

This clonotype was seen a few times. The chain's CDR3 is CASSLEGGSYNEQFF. CDR3 in DNA: TGCGCCAGCAGCTTGGAAGGCGGGTCCTACAATGAGCAGTTCTTC. The genes are TRBV5-1 and TRBJ2-1; TRBD2 might be the D (5 bases). The CDR3 runs 15 residues. With 0 bases removed from V and 1 base from J, the gap between germline ends came to 8 bases. Germline V gene lookup returns CDR1 SGHRS and CDR2 YFSETQ.

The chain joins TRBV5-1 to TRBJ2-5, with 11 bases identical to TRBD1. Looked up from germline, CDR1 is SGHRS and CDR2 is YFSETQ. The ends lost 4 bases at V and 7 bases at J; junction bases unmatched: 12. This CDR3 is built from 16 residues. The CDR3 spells CASSATSGTGGSTQYF. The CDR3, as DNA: TGCGCCAGCAGCGCCACCTCCGGGACAGGGGGATCGACCCAGTACTTC.

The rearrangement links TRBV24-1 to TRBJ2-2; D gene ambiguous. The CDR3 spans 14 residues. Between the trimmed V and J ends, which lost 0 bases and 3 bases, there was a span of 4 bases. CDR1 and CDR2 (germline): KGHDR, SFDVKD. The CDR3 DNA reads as TGTGCCACCAGTGATTTGTGGGACACCGGGGAGCTGTTTTTT. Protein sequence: CATSDLWDTGELFF.

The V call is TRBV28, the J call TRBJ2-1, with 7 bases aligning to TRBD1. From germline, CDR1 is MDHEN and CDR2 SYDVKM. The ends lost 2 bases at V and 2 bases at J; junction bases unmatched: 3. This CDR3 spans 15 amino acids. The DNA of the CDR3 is TGTGCCAGCAGTTTAAGGGACAGAACCTACAATGAGCAGTTCTTC. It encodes CASSLRDRTYNEQFF.

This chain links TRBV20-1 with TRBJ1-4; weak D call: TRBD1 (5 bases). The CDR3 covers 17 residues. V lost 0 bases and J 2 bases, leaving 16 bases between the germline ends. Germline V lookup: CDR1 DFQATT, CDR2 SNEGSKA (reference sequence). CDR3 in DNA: TGCAGTGCTAGAGATCAACAGGCTGGCGAGACTAATGAAAAACTGTTTTTT. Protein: CSARDQQAGETNEKLFF.

The CDR3 DNA sequence: TGTGCCAGCAGTTTGGACAGACTGAACACTGAAGCTTTCTTT. This sequence encodes CASSLDRLNTEAFF. The V call is TRBV27, the J call TRBJ1-1, with a tentative D call TRBD1 (6 bases). V lost 3 bases and J lost 0, with 8 bases in between. Germline V gene sequence: CDR1 MNHEY, CDR2 SMNVEV (reference sequence). The CDR3 totals 14 residues.

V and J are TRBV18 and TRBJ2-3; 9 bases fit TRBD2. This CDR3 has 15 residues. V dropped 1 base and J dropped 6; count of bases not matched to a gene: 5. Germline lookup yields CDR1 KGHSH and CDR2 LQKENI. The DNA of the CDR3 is TGTGCCAGCTCACCACTAGGGACTAGCTTCGATACGCAGTATTTT. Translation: CASSPLGTSFDTQYF.

The CDR3 spells CASSVSSGLGTGELFF. The CDR3, as DNA: TGTGCCAGCAGCGTGTCTAGCGGGTTGGGTACCGGGGAGCTGTTTTTT. The J gene is TRBJ2-2, the V gene TRBV9, with 8 positions matching TRBD2. Looked up from germline, CDR1 is SGDLS and CDR2 is YYNGEE. The CDR3 covers 16 residues. Trimming removed 2 bases from V and 5 bases from J; junction bases left unmatched: 8.

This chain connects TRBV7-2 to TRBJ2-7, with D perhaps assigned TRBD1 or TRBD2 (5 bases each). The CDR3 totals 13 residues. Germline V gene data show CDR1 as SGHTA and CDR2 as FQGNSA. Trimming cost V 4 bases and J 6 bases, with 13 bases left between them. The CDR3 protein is CASSWGPGGEQYF. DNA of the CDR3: TGTGCCAGCAGCTGGGGACCTGGAGGCGAGCAGTACTTC.

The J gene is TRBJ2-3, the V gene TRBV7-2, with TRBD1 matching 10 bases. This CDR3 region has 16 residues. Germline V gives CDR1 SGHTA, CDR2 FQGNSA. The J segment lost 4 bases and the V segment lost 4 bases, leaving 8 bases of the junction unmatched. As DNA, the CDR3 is TGTGCCAGCAGCTCGTCCGGGACAGGGGTGGCAGATACGCAGTATTTT. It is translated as CASSSSGTGVADTQYF.

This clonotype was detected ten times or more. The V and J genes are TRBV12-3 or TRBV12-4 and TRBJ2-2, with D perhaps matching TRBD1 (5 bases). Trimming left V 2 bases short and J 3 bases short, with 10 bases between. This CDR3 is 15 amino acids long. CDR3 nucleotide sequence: TGTGCCAGCAGTTTAAGCAGGGCCTACACCGGGGAGCTGTTTTTT. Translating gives CASSLSRAYTGELFF.

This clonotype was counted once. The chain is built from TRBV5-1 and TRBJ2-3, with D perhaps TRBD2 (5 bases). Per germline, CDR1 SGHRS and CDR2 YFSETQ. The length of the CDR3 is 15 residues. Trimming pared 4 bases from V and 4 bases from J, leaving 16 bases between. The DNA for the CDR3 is TGCGCCAGCAGCACCCGACCAGACGGGGCAGATACGCAGTATTTT. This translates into CASSTRPDGADTQYF.

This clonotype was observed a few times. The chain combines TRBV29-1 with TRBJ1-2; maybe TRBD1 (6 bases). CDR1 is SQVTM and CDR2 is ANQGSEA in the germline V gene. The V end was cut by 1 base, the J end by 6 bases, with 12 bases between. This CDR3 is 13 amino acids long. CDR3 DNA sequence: TGCAGCGTTGAAGGATCCGGGACACATGGCTACACCTTC. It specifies CSVEGSGTHGYTF.

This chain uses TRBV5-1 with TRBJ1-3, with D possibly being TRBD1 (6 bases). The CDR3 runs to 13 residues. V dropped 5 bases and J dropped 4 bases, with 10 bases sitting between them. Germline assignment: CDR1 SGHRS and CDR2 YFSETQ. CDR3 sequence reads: CASRQGDGNTIYF. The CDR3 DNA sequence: TGCGCCAGCAGACAGGGTGACGGAAACACCATATATTTT.

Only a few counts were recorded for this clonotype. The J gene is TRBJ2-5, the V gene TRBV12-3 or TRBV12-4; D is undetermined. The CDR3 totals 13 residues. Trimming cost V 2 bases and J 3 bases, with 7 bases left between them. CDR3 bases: TGTGCCAGCAGTTTAAGCCGTAAAGAGACCCAGTACTTC. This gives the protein CASSLSRKETQYF.

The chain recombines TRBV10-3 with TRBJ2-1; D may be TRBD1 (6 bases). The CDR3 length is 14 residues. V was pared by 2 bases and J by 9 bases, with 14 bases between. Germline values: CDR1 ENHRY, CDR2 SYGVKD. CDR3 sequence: CAISEPSDRSEQFF. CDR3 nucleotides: TGTGCCATCAGTGAGCCGAGTGACAGGTCTGAGCAGTTCTTC.

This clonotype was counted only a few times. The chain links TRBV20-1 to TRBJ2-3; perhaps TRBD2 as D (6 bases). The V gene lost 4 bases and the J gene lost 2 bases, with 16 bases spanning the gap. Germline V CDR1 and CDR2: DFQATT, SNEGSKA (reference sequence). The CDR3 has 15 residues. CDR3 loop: CSAKILASLTDTQYF. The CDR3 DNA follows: TGCAGTGCTAAGATTCTAGCGAGTCTCACAGATACGCAGTATTTT.

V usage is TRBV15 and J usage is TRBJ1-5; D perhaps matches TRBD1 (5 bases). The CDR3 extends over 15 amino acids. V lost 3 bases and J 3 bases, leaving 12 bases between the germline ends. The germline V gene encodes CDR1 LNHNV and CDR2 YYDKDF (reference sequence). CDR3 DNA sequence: TGTGCCACCAGCAGCGCAGGGACGCTCAATCAGCCCCAGCATTTT. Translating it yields CATSSAGTLNQPQHF.

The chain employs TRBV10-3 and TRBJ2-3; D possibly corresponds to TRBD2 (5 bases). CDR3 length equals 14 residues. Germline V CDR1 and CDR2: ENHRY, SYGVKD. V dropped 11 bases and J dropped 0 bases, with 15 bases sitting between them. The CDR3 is CASRDGVSTDTQYF. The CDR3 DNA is TGTGCCTCGCGAGACGGGGTTAGCACAGATACGCAGTATTTT.

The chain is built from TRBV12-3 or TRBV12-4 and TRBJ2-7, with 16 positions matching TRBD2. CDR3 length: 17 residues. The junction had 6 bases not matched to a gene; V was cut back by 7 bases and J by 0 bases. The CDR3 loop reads CASIPGLAGGSSYEQYF. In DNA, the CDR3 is TGTGCCAGCATACCGGGACTAGCGGGGGGGTCCTCCTACGAGCAGTACTTC.

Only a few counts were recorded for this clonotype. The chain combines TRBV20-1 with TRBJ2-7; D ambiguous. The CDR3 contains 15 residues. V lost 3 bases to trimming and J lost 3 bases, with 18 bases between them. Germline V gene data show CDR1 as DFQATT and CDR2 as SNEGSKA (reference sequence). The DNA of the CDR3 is TGCAGTGCTAGGTCGGTGACCGGTCTTTACTACGAGCAGTACTTC. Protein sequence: CSARSVTGLYYEQYF.

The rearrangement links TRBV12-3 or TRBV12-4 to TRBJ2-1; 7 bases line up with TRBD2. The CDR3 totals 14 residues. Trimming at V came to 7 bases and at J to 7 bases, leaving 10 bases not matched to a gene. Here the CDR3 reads CASTPGLEGNEQFF. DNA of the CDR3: TGTGCCAGCACCCCCGGACTAGAGGGTAATGAGCAGTTCTTC.

The CDR3 here is CASRRSGGADYEQYF. The CDR3 region has the DNA TGTGCCAGCAGACGTAGCGGGGGGGCCGACTACGAGCAGTACTTC. The chain joins TRBV12-3 or TRBV12-4 to TRBJ2-7, with 11 bases fitting TRBD2. Trimming removed 6 bases from V and 3 bases from J; junction bases left unmatched: 7. The CDR3 covers 15 residues.

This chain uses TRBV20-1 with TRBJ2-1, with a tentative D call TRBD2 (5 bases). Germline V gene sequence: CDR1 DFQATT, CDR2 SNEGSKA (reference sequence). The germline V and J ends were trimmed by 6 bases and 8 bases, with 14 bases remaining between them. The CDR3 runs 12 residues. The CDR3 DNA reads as TGCAGTGCCCCCGTAGTGAGGGATGAGCAGTTCTTC. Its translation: CSAPVVRDEQFF.

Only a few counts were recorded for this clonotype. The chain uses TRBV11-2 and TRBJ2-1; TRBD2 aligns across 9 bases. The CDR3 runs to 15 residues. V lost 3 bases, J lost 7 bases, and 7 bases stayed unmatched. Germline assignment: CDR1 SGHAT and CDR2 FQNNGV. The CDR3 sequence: CASSLMAGGQNEQFF. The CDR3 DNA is TGTGCCAGCAGCTTGATGGCGGGGGGGCAGAATGAGCAGTTCTTC.

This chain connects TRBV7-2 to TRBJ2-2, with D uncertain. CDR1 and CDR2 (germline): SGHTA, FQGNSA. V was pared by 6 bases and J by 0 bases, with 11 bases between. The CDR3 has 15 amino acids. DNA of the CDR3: TGTGCCAGCAGACCCTTAGGGACGAACACCGGGGAGCTGTTTTTT. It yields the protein CASRPLGTNTGELFF.